Below, one TCR beta chain is given with its context. These data are taken from a study of cytomegalovirus exposure and HLA in healthy donors. 60 Vbeta and 13 Jbeta primers were used in PCR. Here immunoSEQ multiplex PCR was the method, and the copy in TCRdb shows in-frame clones only, minus some. The sample has about 170,000 clones; approximately 80% are singletons. The TCR was taken from a man in his late teens or twenties in good health and CMV-seronegative. Sequenced input: PBMCs.

CDR3 in DNA: TGTGCCAGCAACAAGGGGAGGTTTTCCCCCTACGAGCAGTACTTC. As protein: CASNKGRFSPYEQYF. The rearrangement uses TRBV28 and TRBJ2-7; tentative D call: TRBD2 (6 bases). Germline CDR1 is MDHEN and CDR2 is SYDVKM. This CDR3 has 15 amino acids. Trimming left V 7 bases short and J 2 bases short, with 18 bases between.